This T cell receptor (beta chain) comes out of a study of T cell responses to AZD1222 COVID-19 vaccine. Study-wide points: Seropositive status at baseline applied to only 6 or 7 AZD1222 recipients. It should be noted that donors were predominantly white British and more often female, and clonal diversity was possibly underestimated.

Libraries were prepared by immunoSEQ multiplex PCR; TCRdb keeps only in-frame clonotypes and omits some of them. The sample holds 130,000 or so clones, 80% to 95% seen once. Germline lookup yields CDR1 KGHSH and CDR2 LQKENI. Trimming cost V 4 bases and J 4 bases, with 11 bases left between them. The CDR3 has 14 residues. Comment on this clone: The antigen is undetermined.

Sample: peripheral blood, taken on day 0 of AZD1222 vaccination. This rearrangement joins TRBV18 to TRBJ1-3; tentative D call: TRBD1 (5 bases). This TCR was sampled from an adult in good health. The chain's CDR3 is CASSRDVGGNTIYF. CDR3 DNA: TGTGCCAGCTCACGGGACGTCGGGGGAAACACCATATATTTT.